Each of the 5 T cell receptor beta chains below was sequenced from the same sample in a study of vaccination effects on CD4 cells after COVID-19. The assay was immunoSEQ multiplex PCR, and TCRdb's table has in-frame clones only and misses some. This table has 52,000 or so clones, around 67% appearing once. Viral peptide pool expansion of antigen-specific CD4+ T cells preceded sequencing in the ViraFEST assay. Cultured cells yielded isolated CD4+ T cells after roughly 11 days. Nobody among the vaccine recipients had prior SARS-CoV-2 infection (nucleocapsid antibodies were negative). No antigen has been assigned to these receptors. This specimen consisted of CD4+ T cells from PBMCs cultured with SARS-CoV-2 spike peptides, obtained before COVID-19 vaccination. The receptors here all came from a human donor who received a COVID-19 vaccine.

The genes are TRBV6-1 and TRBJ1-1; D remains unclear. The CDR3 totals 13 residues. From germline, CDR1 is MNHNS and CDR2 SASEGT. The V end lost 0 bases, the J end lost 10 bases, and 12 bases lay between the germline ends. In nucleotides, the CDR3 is TGTGCCAGCAGTGAAGCTGTGGCACGGAGAGCTTTCTTT. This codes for CASSEAVARRAFF.

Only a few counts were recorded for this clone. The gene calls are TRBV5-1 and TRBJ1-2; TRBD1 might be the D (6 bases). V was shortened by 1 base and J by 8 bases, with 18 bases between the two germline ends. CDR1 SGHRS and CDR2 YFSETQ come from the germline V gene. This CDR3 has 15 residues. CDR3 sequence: CASSLIQGPTSGYTF. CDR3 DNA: TGCGCCAGCAGCTTGATACAGGGCCCCACCTCGGGCTACACCTTC.

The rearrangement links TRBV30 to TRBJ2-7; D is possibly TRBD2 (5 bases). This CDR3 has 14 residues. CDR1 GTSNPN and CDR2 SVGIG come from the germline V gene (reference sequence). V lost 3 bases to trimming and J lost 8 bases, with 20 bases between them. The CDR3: CAWRSFGRLAKQYF. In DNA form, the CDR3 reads TGTGCCTGGAGATCGTTTGGTAGGCTAGCCAAGCAGTACTTC.

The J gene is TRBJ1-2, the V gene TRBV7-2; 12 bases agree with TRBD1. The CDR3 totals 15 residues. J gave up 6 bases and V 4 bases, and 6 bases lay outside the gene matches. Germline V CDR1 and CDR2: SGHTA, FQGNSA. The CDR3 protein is CASSSPGQGAHGYTF. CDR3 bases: TGTGCCAGCAGCTCCCCGGGACAGGGGGCCCATGGCTACACCTTC.

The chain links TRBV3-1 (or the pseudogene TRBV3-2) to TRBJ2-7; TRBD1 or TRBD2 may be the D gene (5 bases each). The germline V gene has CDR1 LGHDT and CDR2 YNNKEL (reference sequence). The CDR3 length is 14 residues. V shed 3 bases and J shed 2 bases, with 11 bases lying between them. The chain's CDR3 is CASSHPGTAYEQYF. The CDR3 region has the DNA TGTGCCAGCAGCCACCCCGGGACGGCCTACGAGCAGTACTTC.